This T cell receptor beta chain was observed in a study of identical twins. A universal primer site was added by template switching, and unique molecular identifiers were carried by the cDNA. Using its own MiXCR run on the 5' RACE reads, TCRdb lists one record per CDR3 protein. The table lists some 330,000 distinct CDR3 sequences, around 9% of them singletons. There are 15 residues in the CDR3. The V gene's germline CDR1 is SEHNR and CDR2 FQNEAQ (reference sequence). The V and J ends lost 5 bases and 2 bases, in that order; junction bases with no gene match: 4. This clonotype was picked up many times.

The TCR originated in a woman between 50 and 59 years old in good health. The chain uses TRBV7-9 and TRBJ2-1, with TRBD2 matching over 9 bases. Source material: naive T cells sorted from blood. CDR3 in DNA: TGTGCCAGCAGCCCCAGCGGGAGGACCTACAATGAGCAGTTCTTC. As protein: CASSPSGRTYNEQFF. The full variable domain, in which reference TRBV7-9 and TRBJ2-1 provide the parts outside the CDR3, is DTGVSQNPRHKITKRGQNVTFRCDPISEHNRLYWYRQTLGQGPEFLTYFQNEAQLEKSRLLSDRFSAERPKGSFSTLEIQRTEQGDSAMYLCASSPSGRTYNEQFFGPGTRLTVL.